The clone carrying this T cell receptor (beta chain) occurred a few times. What it binds is unknown. TCRdb re-called the 5' RACE reads with MiXCR, one entry per CDR3 protein. The data show fewer than 250,000 distinct CDR3 sequences, 8% to 11% seen once. The CDR3 runs to 13 residues. J was trimmed by 6 bases and V by 6 bases; bases with no gene match: 6. This entry comes from a study of T-cell memory formation after mild COVID-19. Study-level information: Largely donor-specific sequence clusters came from two donors.

Points from the study as a whole: The study detected some responding clones in pre-infection memory, suggesting cross-reactive memory joined. CD4+ clones that contracted lay mainly in CM and EM; CD8+ ones lay in EMRA. From day 15 to 85, contracting clones were balanced between CD4 and CD8, whereas later expanders leaned toward CD4+.

The TCR sequence derives from a man aged 18 to 35 who had mild COVID-19 (a few samples of this study predate the infection). Cell type and time point are not known. The chain is built from TRBV12-3 or TRBV12-4 and TRBJ2-5; TRBD1 agrees at 8 bases. The sample consisted of PBMCs or a T cell subset sorted from them (not recorded which). CDR3: CASSRLRGQTQYF. The DNA of the CDR3 is TGTGCCAGCAGCCGCCTCAGGGGGCAGACCCAGTACTTC.